A single sample is the source of the 8 T cell receptor beta chains below, sequenced in a study of blood T cells in healthy people across ages. A second 7 to 11 cycle PCR used barcoded and J-beta primers. Using its own MiXCR run on the 5' RACE reads, TCRdb lists one record per CDR3 protein. The table includes some 640,000 distinct CDR3 sequences, 45% to 50% detected once. The sequenced material came from blood. The receptors originated from an older woman in good health.

The V and J genes are TRBV18 and TRBJ1-1, with TRBD1 as a possible D gene (5 bases). The CDR3 contains 15 residues. The germline gives CDR1 KGHSH, CDR2 LQKENI. V lost 6 bases and J 5 bases, leaving 19 bases between the germline ends. CDR3 nucleotides: TGTGCCAGCTCGACCTCGCAAGGGGCAGGAACTGAAGCTTTCTTT. Amino acids: CASSTSQGAGTEAFF.

This chain links TRBV20-1 with TRBJ2-1, with 15 bases that match TRBD2. This CDR3 spans 17 amino acids. Germline CDR1 reads DFQATT; CDR2 reads SNEGSKA (reference sequence). The ends lost 6 bases at V and 13 bases at J; junction bases unmatched: 19. CDR3 in DNA: TGCAGTGCCATTCCCAGGGGACTAGCGGGAGGAAGAGAGACCCAGTTCTTC. This gives the protein CSAIPRGLAGGRETQFF.

J is TRBJ2-5 and V is TRBV4-2; 7 bases fit TRBD1. Germline V gene data show CDR1 as LGHNA and CDR2 as YNFKEQ. The CDR3 totals 15 residues. V lost 3 bases, J lost 3 bases, and 7 bases stayed unmatched. CDR3 sequence reads: CASSHAHGTEETQYF. The CDR3 nucleotides read TGTGCCAGCAGCCATGCCCACGGGACAGAAGAGACCCAGTACTTC.

The chain couples TRBV5-1 to TRBJ2-3; D may correspond to TRBD1 or TRBD2 (6 bases each). The germline V gene has CDR1 SGHRS and CDR2 YFSETQ. The CDR3 is made up of 13 amino acids. The ends were cut back, 4 bases at V and 4 bases at J, with 10 bases in the middle. CDR3 region: CASSPGGSDTQYF. The CDR3 DNA reads TGCGCCAGCAGCCCCGGGGGCTCAGATACGCAGTATTTT.

This clonotype has only a few counts. The chain couples TRBV28 to TRBJ1-1; D may be TRBD1 (6 bases). The germline V and J ends were trimmed by 5 bases and 6 bases, with 19 bases remaining between them. CDR3 length: 15 amino acids. Germline CDR1 MDHEN, CDR2 SYDVKM. The CDR3 reads CASSPHSTDSPEAFF. The DNA of the CDR3 is TGTGCCAGCAGTCCACACAGCACGGACAGCCCTGAAGCTTTCTTT.

V is TRBV15 and J is TRBJ2-3; 12 bases line up with TRBD2. Germline V lookup: CDR1 LNHNV, CDR2 YYDKDF (reference sequence). The CDR3 has 17 amino acids. J lost 4 bases, V lost 3 bases, and 8 bases had no gene match. This CDR3 reads CATSRRLAGGGADTQYF. The CDR3 region has the DNA TGTGCCACCAGCAGGCGGCTAGCGGGAGGGGGGGCAGATACGCAGTATTTT.

The chain combines TRBV15 with TRBJ2-5, with D perhaps matching TRBD2 (5 bases). The CDR3 contains 12 residues. V gave up 3 bases and J gave up 5 bases, with 7 bases separating them. Germline loops: CDR1 LNHNV, CDR2 YYDKDF (reference sequence). The CDR3 DNA follows: TGTGCCACCAGCAGGAGAGGGGAGACCCAGTACTTC. Translated: CATSRRGETQYF.

This rearrangement joins TRBV27 to TRBJ2-7; 7 bases map to TRBD1. CDR3 length: 14 residues. Germline loops: CDR1 MNHEY, CDR2 SMNVEV (reference sequence). After removal of 2 bases from V and 2 bases from J, the junction contained 3 bases not matched to a gene. CDR3 coding DNA: TGTGCCAGCAGTTTACACAGGGGCGCCTACGAGCAGTACTTC. Its translation is CASSLHRGAYEQYF.